This T cell receptor (beta chain) appears in the sequencing data of a study of STAT5B mutations in CD4+ large granular lymphocyte leukemia. General observations from the study: Top patient clones used TRBV06 genes more often: 8/27 versus 2/35 in controls.

Control samples were healthy donors' buffy coats. Generated by immunoSEQ multiplex PCR, the TCRdb table keeps only in-frame clones and is missing some. Here the sample spans under 40,000 clones, around 66% being singletons. On this clone itself: The target antigen is unknown.

This CDR3 is 14 amino acids long. Germline V gene lookup returns CDR1 LNHNV and CDR2 YYDKDF (reference sequence). Trimming cost V 5 bases and J 0 bases, with 8 bases left between them. The sample comprised CD4+ T cells from blood buffy coats. The gene calls are TRBV15 and TRBJ2-4, with D perhaps assigned TRBD1 or TRBD2 (5 bases each). This receptor was obtained from a human donor in good health. The DNA for the CDR3 is TGTGCCACCAGCGAGGGGTTAGCCAAAAACATTCAGTACTTC. As protein: CATSEGLAKNIQYF.